This record covers a single T cell receptor beta chain. Its antigen has not been determined. No quality values exist for individual bases; no much larger clone is one base distant. The germline V gene encodes CDR1 MRHNA and CDR2 SNTAGT. The germline ends are 6 bases apart after V is trimmed by 2 bases and J by 1 base. The CDR3 starts with the cysteine, ends with the phenylalanine, and has 15 residues. The CDR3 DNA has 45 bases and is translated from base 1. These data are taken from a study of OX40 agonist ivuxolimab in advanced cancers. For the study in its entirety: Ivuxolimab was an agonistic, fully human IgG2 monoclonal antibody directed against OX40 (CD134), a costimulatory receptor. Intravenous ivuxolimab was administered to patients every 2 weeks at six dose levels: 0.01, 0.1, 0.3, 1.5, 3 and 10 mg/kg. Among the roughly 52 dose-escalation patients, about 20 had hepatocellular carcinoma, 15 melanoma, 9 renal cell carcinoma and 9 head and neck cancer. In the dose-escalation cohort, more than 75% of patients were male, and the mean age was around 60 years, with a range of 23 to 79. Patients were allowed to have had prior anti-PD-1, anti-PD-L1 or anti-CTLA-4 therapy, and approximately 40% of the dose-escalation patients had been treated with checkpoint inhibitors. Partial responses occurred in three dose-escalation patients, of whom one had hepatocellular carcinoma and two had cutaneous melanoma. The point of sequencing TCRbeta in the periphery was to test whether ivuxolimab changed TCR sequence diversity and drove clonal T-cell expansion. The paper covers the monotherapy dose-escalation part of the phase I ivuxolimab trial, which included N ≈ 54 patients.

Broad study findings and their caveats: After ivuxolimab, more expanded clones were found on average in CD8+ T cells than in CD4+ T cells. In partial responders in the 0.1-3.0 mg/kg groups, normalized peripheral clonal expansion was found to be among the lowest, especially among CD8+ T cells. Which antigens the clonally expanded peripheral T cells were specific for was not determined. At doses from 0.1 to 3.0 mg/kg, clonal expansion was seen in both CD4+ and CD8+ blood T cells between baseline and week 6. Low levels of normalized T-cell clonal expansion were also seen in some patients who did not respond.

Patients with a history of autoimmune disease or receiving systemic immunosuppression were excluded from the trial. In every dose cohort, peripheral blood was drawn for TCR sequencing at baseline, cycle 4 day 1, and cycle 7 day 1. The samples were taken from a phase I, first-in-human, multicenter, open-label dose-escalation trial of ivuxolimab. The trial enrolled adults with locally advanced or metastatic head and neck squamous cell, hepatocellular, melanoma or renal cell carcinoma. CD4+ and CD8+ T cells were sorted separately from peripheral blood before TCR sequencing. Genomic DNA was isolated from the sorted cells so that the TCRbeta CDR3 region could be sequenced. TCRbeta CDR3 regions were sequenced using the immunoSEQ Assay. Sourced from immuneACCESS, this table was stored by TCRdb with only in-frame sequences that have V and J called. A share of the clones is absent; for the studies checked, an unresolved V gene accounts for under half, and the remainder has no known explanation. In all, the sample holds about 20,000 clones, and over 65% of those were seen once. Clones ranked in the top ten supply about a fifth of the sample.

Specimen: CD4+ or CD8+ T cells sorted from blood, collected in a trial of the OX40 agonist ivuxolimab. The chain is assembled from TRBV6-4 and TRBJ2-6; the D gene is perhaps TRBD1 or TRBD2, as each covers 5 bases. The clonotype originates from an adult with an advanced solid tumor such as melanoma, head and neck, liver or kidney cancer. The nucleotide sequence is TGTGCCAGCAGTGACGGGGGATCTGGGGCCAACGTCCTGACTTTC. Protein translation: CASSDGGSGANVLTF.